The 9 T cell receptor beta chains presented below share a single source sample, sequenced in a study of a mutant IDH1 vaccine in newly diagnosed glioma (TCRdb year 2021). The library was prepared using the immunoSEQ multiplex PCR assay. TCRdb carries this immuneACCESS record with in-frame sequences only. Its versions omit some clonotypes, under half of them owing to an unresolved V gene in the studies checked, with the rest unexplained. For this sample the table gives around 52,000 clones, of which around 90% were detected only once. The top ten hold roughly 5% of the sample. Their antigens are not known. Reading the label with the study, this specimen's time point is: week 5, during vaccination. Each vaccine dose, consisting of 300 ug of a 20-mer mutant IDH1 peptide in Montanide, was administered subcutaneously with topical imiquimod. Sequences were derived from PBMCs, sampled from a glioma patient whose treatment included an IDH1 peptide vaccine. The receptors originated from a woman aged 40 to 55 with glioma.

The chain uses TRBV5-4 and TRBJ2-4; D is possibly TRBD2 (5 bases). The CDR3 is 15 residues long. Germline lookup yields CDR1 SGHNT and CDR2 YYREEE (reference sequence). Trimming took off 4 bases at V and 1 base at J, with 12 bases between the two ends. The CDR3 DNA is TGTGCCAGCAGCCGAGCAGAGGGTGCCAAAAACATTCAGTACTTC. This sequence encodes CASSRAEGAKNIQYF.

This clone is a singleton in its sample. V and J are TRBV7-2 and TRBJ1-2; the D is unclear. V was shortened by 1 base and J by 8 bases, with 17 bases between the two germline ends. CDR1 and CDR2 from the germline V gene are SGHTA and FQGNSA. This CDR3 comprises 15 residues. CDR3 residues: CASSLVQSKLEGYTF. In nucleotides, the CDR3 is TGTGCCAGCAGCTTAGTTCAGTCCAAGCTGGAGGGCTACACCTTC.

This chain uses TRBV18 with TRBJ2-3, with 14 nucleotides matching TRBD2. CDR1 is KGHSH and CDR2 is LQKENI in the germline V gene. The length of the CDR3 is 16 residues. The V and J ends lost 3 bases and 3 bases, in that order; junction bases with no gene match: 2. CDR3 bases: TGTGCCAGCTCACCCCGACTAGCGGGGGGGACAGATACGCAGTATTTT. Translating gives CASSPRLAGGTDTQYF. Looking up the rest from reference TRBV18 and TRBJ2-3 gives the full variable domain: NAGVMQNPRHLVRRRGQEARLRCSPMKGHSHVYWYRQLPEEGLKFMVYLQKENIIDESGMPKERFSAEFPKEGPSILRIQQVVRGDSAAYFCASSPRLAGGTDTQYFGPGTRLTVL.

This chain connects TRBV7-9 to TRBJ1-2, with TRBD1 matching 8 bases. Unmatched junction bases numbered 7, after V lost 1 base and J lost 3 bases. The CDR3 length is 16 residues. Germline assignment: CDR1 SEHNR and CDR2 FQNEAQ (reference sequence). Here the CDR3 DNA reads TGTGCCAGCAGCTTAGGCGGACAGGGAGGGGACTATGGCTACACCTTC. Residues: CASSLGGQGGDYGYTF.

This chain uses TRBV27 with TRBJ1-1; 7 bases fit TRBD1. Per the germline V gene, CDR1 is MNHEY and CDR2 is SMNVEV (reference sequence). The V gene end was trimmed by 7 bases and the J gene end by 4 bases; junction bases not matched to a gene: 12. The CDR3 consists of 15 residues. CDR3 in amino acids: CASIKLGTVVTEAFF. The CDR3 DNA follows: TGTGCCAGCATTAAACTTGGGACAGTTGTCACTGAAGCTTTCTTT.

This rearrangement joins TRBV6-5 to TRBJ1-2; D is perhaps TRBD1 (6 bases). Looked up from germline, CDR1 is MNHEY and CDR2 is SVGAGI. V was clipped by 2 bases and J by 2 bases, with 6 bases between them. The CDR3 runs to 13 residues. The CDR3 sequence: CASSYDRNYGYTF. For the CDR3, the DNA is TGTGCCAGCAGTTACGACAGGAACTATGGCTACACCTTC.

This chain connects TRBV19 to TRBJ2-5; no clear D gene. CDR3 length: 11 residues. Trimming pared 10 bases from V and 5 bases from J, leaving 11 bases between. The germline V gene encodes CDR1 LNHDA and CDR2 SQIVND (reference sequence). CDR3 protein: CATSFGETQYF. DNA for the CDR3: TGTGCCACCTCTTTTGGGGAGACCCAGTACTTC.

The chain uses TRBV4-1 and TRBJ2-5, with D perhaps matching TRBD2 (5 bases). In germline, CDR1 is MGHRA, CDR2 YSYEKL. There are 15 residues in the CDR3. V was cut by 1 base and J by 4 bases, with 13 bases left in between. This CDR3 is CASSQGPGIRETQYF. In nucleotides, the CDR3 is TGCGCCAGCAGCCAAGGGCCGGGGATCCGAGAGACCCAGTACTTC.

V usage is TRBV29-1 and J usage is TRBJ2-1; 8 nucleotides align to TRBD2. The CDR3 length is 12 residues. CDR1 and CDR2 from the germline V gene are SQVTM and ANQGSEA. V was pared by 4 bases and J by 15 bases, with 11 bases of the junction left unmatched. CDR3 amino acids: CSVVTGRASGFF. CDR3 DNA sequence: TGCAGCGTTGTTACCGGGAGGGCCAGCGGGTTCTTC.